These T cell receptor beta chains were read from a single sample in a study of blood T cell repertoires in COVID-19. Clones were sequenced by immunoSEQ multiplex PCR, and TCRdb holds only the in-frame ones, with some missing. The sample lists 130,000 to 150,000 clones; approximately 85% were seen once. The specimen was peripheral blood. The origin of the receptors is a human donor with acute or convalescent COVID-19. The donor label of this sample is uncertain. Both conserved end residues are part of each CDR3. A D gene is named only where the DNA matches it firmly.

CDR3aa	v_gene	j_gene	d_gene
CASSSNRGSKNIQYF	TRBV7-9	TRBJ2-4	TRBD1
CASSLVRQGVFDNQPQHF	TRBV5-8	TRBJ1-5	TRBD1
CASSLGQGVGNQPQHF	TRBV5-8	TRBJ1-5	TRBD1
CASSQLAGEGDTQYF	TRBV7-3	TRBJ2-3	TRBD2
CASRGLGTGFNSPLHF	TRBV7-2	TRBJ1-6	TRBD1
CASSLRTANSPLHF	TRBV5-1	TRBJ1-6	.
CASSLSRGQTQYF	TRBV12-3/TRBV12-4	TRBJ2-5	TRBD1
CASSLRRQGSRAFF	TRBV7-2	TRBJ1-1	.
CASSEWGQGLNEQFF	TRBV2	TRBJ2-1	TRBD1
CAWGSDRPRSYEQYF	TRBV30	TRBJ2-7	TRBD1
CASSVGLAGPDTQYF	TRBV2	TRBJ2-3	TRBD2
CASSVERDEKLFF	TRBV2	TRBJ1-4	.
CASSLQGTNEKLFF	TRBV5-1	TRBJ1-4	TRBD1
CASSATPGAIEAFF	TRBV9	TRBJ1-1	.
CASSAYTALESSVNEQFF	TRBV4-3	TRBJ2-1	.
CATSDLMGRGGADTQYF	TRBV24-1	TRBJ2-3	TRBD2
CASSYSLGDRMNEQFF	TRBV6-5	TRBJ2-1	TRBD1
CASSYSGQSYEQYF	TRBV6-5	TRBJ2-7	TRBD1
CASSQERTSQETQYF	TRBV4-1	TRBJ2-5	.
CASSRNPLAGGSGSSNEQFF	TRBV7-6	TRBJ2-1	TRBD2
CASGWGGNNYGYTF	TRBV7-9	TRBJ1-2	.
CAWSVLEGYTF	TRBV30	TRBJ1-2	.
CASSLASLNTEAFF	TRBV5-1	TRBJ1-1	.
CATAAAPNTYNEQFF	TRBV24-1	TRBJ2-1	.
CASSLRGAATDTQYF	TRBV11-2	TRBJ2-3	.
CASSQALQGRYGYTF	TRBV14	TRBJ1-2	TRBD1
CASSPRTARNYGYTF	TRBV7-2	TRBJ1-2	.
CASSLGFSSYNEQFF	TRBV11-2	TRBJ2-1	.
CATASGMKNNEQFF	TRBV10-3	TRBJ2-1	TRBD2
CASRQGVAGYTF	TRBV12-3/TRBV12-4	TRBJ1-2	.
CAWSVLGRGDTQYF	TRBV30	TRBJ2-3	.
CASSFWAPRGTGNEKLFF	TRBV27	TRBJ1-4	.
CASSPKQGFNTEAFF	TRBV5-1	TRBJ1-1	TRBD1
CATSPRLAGGETQYF	TRBV15	TRBJ2-5	TRBD2
CASSLGIPGEEKLFF	TRBV18	TRBJ1-4	.
CASSTRDRADGYTF	TRBV21-1	TRBJ1-2	.
CASSLTGQGNTEAFF	TRBV7-3	TRBJ1-1	.
CASSPTSTANTEAFF	TRBV7-6	TRBJ1-1	.
CASSQIAGAGGNNEQFF	TRBV4-1	TRBJ2-1	TRBD2
CAIRGDRVYEQYF	TRBV10-3	TRBJ2-7	TRBD1
CASSQDPGGGGTDTQYF	TRBV4-3	TRBJ2-3	TRBD2
CAIRAGNTGELFF	TRBV10-3	TRBJ2-2	.
CASSAFGQGPAETQYF	TRBV2	TRBJ2-5	TRBD1
CAWSVSGGYNEQFF	TRBV30	TRBJ2-1	TRBD2
CASSHPTEAGGYTF	TRBV3-1/TRBV3-2	TRBJ1-2	.
CASGQRNYGYTF	TRBV7-2	TRBJ1-2	.
CASSSEGATNEKLFF	TRBV28	TRBJ1-4	.
CASSLEASGAGELFF	TRBV5-1	TRBJ2-2	.
CASSQQGGGSGNIQYF	TRBV7-2	TRBJ2-4	.
CSVGVSGGTDTQYF	TRBV29-1	TRBJ2-3	TRBD2
CASSDRTGTDTQYF	TRBV6-2/TRBV6-3	TRBJ2-3	.
CASSLSSRNQPQHF	TRBV27	TRBJ1-5	.
CASSVGQGASNYGYTF	TRBV7-2	TRBJ1-2	TRBD1
CASSYEPSGNNEQFF	TRBV5-1	TRBJ2-1	.
CASSQDPLGSGGGSGELFF	TRBV4-2	TRBJ2-2	TRBD2
CASSLNLGGLSGNTIYF	TRBV28	TRBJ1-3	.
CAWILRTGGYTEAFF	TRBV30	TRBJ1-1	TRBD1